This T cell receptor beta chain derives from a study of blood T cell repertoires in COVID-19. Background on the study: Spain, Italy and the United States supplied samples that represented acute and convalescent COVID-19. The cDNA or gDNA used as material had been derived from T cells, B-cell-depleted T cells, or PBMCs.

This CDR3 region has 15 residues. Germline lookup yields CDR1 SGHTA and CDR2 FQGNSA. V gave up 5 bases and J gave up 4 bases; unmatched junction bases: 10. Per the study methods: Estimation of nucleated cell counts relied on the amplification of reference gene primers. Using immunoSEQ multiplex PCR, the repertoire was profiled, and TCRdb retains in-frame clones only, with some absent. V, J and clone size were drawn from that table, and D and trimming were deduced from the DNA. This table holds approximately 98,000 clones, approximately 80% found once. This sequence joins TRBV7-2 and TRBJ2-5, with 7 bases aligning to TRBD1. Material for sequencing was peripheral blood. This receptor was taken from a man aged 60-69 years with acute or convalescent COVID-19. The CDR3 is CASSPSPQGRETQYF. CDR3 nucleotide sequence: TGTGCCAGCAGCCCATCACCACAGGGGCGAGAGACCCAGTACTTC.